The source of this T cell receptor beta chain is a study of CD8 T cells in Susac syndrome. Notes on the study in general: The relatively small number of individuals in the TCR sequencing and HLA analysis was acknowledged by the study.

In regard to this clonotype: Its antigen is not known.

TCR beta from blood CD8+ and CD4+ T cells was sequenced. Relapsing-remitting disease, either stable or active, was present in the multiple sclerosis controls, who were treatment-naive patients. RNA in amounts of about 0.5 to 1 ug was reverse transcribed with random hexamers. Amplification of TCR beta CDR3 was carried out by immunoSEQ multiplex PCR, which covered 54 Vbeta and 13 Jbeta segments. TCRdb ran MiXCR on the immunoSEQ multiplex PCR reads and lists one entry per CDR3 protein. This sample has 250,000 to 300,000 distinct CDR3 sequences, with around 89% found just once. The CDR3 loop spans 10 amino acids. Trimming removed 10 bases from V and 6 bases from J, with 8 bases in between. Germline V CDR1 and CDR2: MDHEN, SYDVKM.

The source material was CD8+ T cells from PBMCs. This chain uses TRBV28 with TRBJ2-3, with D possibly matching TRBD2 (6 bases). This TCR was sampled from a human donor with multiple sclerosis. This chain's CDR3 is CATGLDTQYF. CDR3 bases: TGTGCCACGGGACTCGATACGCAGTATTTT.